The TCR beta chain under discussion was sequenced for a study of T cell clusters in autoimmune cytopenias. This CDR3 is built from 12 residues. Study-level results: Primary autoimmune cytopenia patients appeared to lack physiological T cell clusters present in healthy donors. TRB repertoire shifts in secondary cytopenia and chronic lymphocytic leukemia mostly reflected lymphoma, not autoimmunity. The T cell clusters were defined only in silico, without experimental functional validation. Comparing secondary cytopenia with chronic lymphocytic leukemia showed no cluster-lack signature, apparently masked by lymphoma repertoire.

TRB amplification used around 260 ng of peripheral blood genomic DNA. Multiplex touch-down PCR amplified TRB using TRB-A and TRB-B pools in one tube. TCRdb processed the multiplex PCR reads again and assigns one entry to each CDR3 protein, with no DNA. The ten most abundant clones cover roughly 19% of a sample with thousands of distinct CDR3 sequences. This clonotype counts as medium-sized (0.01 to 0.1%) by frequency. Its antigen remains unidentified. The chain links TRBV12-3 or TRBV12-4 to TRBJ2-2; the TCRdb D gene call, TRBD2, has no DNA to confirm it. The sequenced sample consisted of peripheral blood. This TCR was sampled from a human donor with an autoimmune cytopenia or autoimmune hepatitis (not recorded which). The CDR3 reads CASRLGAGELFF.